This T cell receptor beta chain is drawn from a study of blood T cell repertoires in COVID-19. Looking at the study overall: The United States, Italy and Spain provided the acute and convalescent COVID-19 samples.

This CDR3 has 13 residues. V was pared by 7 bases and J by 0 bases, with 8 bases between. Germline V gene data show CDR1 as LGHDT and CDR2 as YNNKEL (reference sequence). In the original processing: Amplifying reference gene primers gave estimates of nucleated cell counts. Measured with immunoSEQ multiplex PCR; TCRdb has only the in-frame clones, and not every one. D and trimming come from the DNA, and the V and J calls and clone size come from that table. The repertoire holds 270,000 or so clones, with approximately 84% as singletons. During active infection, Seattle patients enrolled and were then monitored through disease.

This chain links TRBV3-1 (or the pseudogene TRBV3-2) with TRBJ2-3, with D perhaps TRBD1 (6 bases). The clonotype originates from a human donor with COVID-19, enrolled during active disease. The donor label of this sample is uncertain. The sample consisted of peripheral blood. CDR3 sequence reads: CASTTGSTDTQYF. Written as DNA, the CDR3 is TGTGCCAGCACCACAGGGAGCACAGATACGCAGTATTTT.